This paragraph reports one T cell receptor beta chain. The antigen is unknown. Using immunoSEQ multiplex PCR, the repertoire was profiled, and TCRdb retains in-frame clones only, with some absent. Of 39,000 or so clones listed, more than 75% are singletons. The sample belongs to a study of a mutant IDH1 vaccine in newly diagnosed glioma. Across the whole study: Once 4-6 weeks had passed after radiotherapy alone, vaccination started, or it started with temozolomide cycles. Former treatment meant radiotherapy, temozolomide, or both; the majority had gotten both. Study results and limitations: Overall, almost 95% of patients had vaccine-induced immune responses.

Time point given: week 5, during vaccination. Vaccination comprised doses that each held 300 ug of mutant IDH1 20-mer peptide, plus topical imiquimod. Newly diagnosed WHO grade 3 or 4 IDH1-mutant, ATRX-lost astrocytomas were identified in the donors. V was shortened by 2 bases and J by 5 bases, with 10 bases between the two germline ends. The length of the CDR3 is 14 residues. The germline V gene encodes CDR1 SGHNT and CDR2 YYREEE (reference sequence). Sequenced material: PBMCs, taken from a glioma patient whose treatment included an IDH1 peptide vaccine. V is TRBV5-4 and J is TRBJ1-4; maybe TRBD1 (6 bases). The receptor was derived from a man aged 35-49 years with glioma. Written as DNA, the CDR3 is TGTGCCAGCAGCTTCGGACAGCAGAATGAAAAACTGTTTTTT. Protein product: CASSFGQQNEKLFF.